Listed below are T cell receptor beta chains from one sample, sequenced in a study of T cells in Graves' hyperthyroidism and ophthalmopathy. Each CDR3 protein is one row after TCRdb ran MiXCR on the multiplex PCR reads. Among fewer than 500,000 distinct CDR3 sequences listed, roughly 14% were seen once. The sequenced material came from blood. The receptors derive from a man aged 18 to 30 with Graves' ophthalmopathy. CDR3s include the opening cysteine and the closing phenylalanine or tryptophan. Expanded clones are given a class, and other clones once, few, many or no size at all.

v_call clone_size cdr3_aa
TRBV4-1 few CASSPLGGPPYNEQFF
TRBV6-1 many CASTPPPHSGRATDTQYF
TRBV20-1 . CSAWGGIEKLFF
TRBV30 many CAWSGTLGRIANYGYTF
TRBV7-2 . CASSLDRGGEKLFF
TRBV4-2 few CASSQEVRRETQYF
TRBV7-8 . CASSLGLAGSLVETQYF
TRBV11-2 many CASSPGPLYEQYF
TRBV4-2 many CASSQDRLGEKLFF
TRBV5-1 few CASSFVRELGYNEQFF
TRBV18 . CASSRYRDRDPLTNTEAFF
TRBV18 many CASSPQGTGANVLTF
TRBV27 many CASTRSLEGAYEQYF
TRBV27 . CASSLWGGRNSPLHF
TRBV19 . CATAAWENTEAFF
TRBV5-1 . CASSFKTGTGAAGELFF
TRBV12-3/TRBV12-4 . CASSPGTSSSEQFF
TRBV11-2 . CASSPRPGGGEQYF
TRBV5-1 many CASSLHFNSPLHF
TRBV6-1 . CASSQSAGQGGPYEQYF
TRBV19 few CASSTLKETGTDTQYF
TRBV18 many CASSPGSGRDTQYF
TRBV6-1 many CASRLLALTDTQYF
TRBV5-1 many CASSWAAGAYNEQFF
TRBV12-3/TRBV12-4 many CASSLRPLNTEAFF
TRBV7-9 many CASSPRGWGEQFF
TRBV6-6 many CASSYSRWTEAFF
TRBV5-1 many CASSFNVKGAYEQYF
TRBV28 many CASSFVAKAPYEQYF
TRBV7-2 many CANSDDRGRSYGYTF
TRBV19 many CASSPLAGSYEQYF
TRBV2 . CASSDFEKLFF
TRBV6-1 few CASGQGDYEQYF
TRBV18 . CASSPPHNSGNTIYF
TRBV2 many CASSERTDTQYF
TRBV19 . CASITGRSYNEQFF
TRBV29-1 . CSVSGGGASNEQFF
TRBV6-5 many CASSYSKTGGYEQYF
TRBV3-1 many CASSPGPVQIETQYF
TRBV5-1 once CASSLTSMISTEAFF
TRBV7-9 few CASSRGVGNTEAFF
TRBV2 . CASRRFDYNEQFF
TRBV20-1 many CSARLAYNEQFF
TRBV6-1 . CASTPPPGTSGWDTQYF
TRBV3-1 . CASSRRAASGNTLYF
TRBV2 many CASYHDRNEQFF
TRBV6-2/TRBV6-3 . CASSPKGWTGGRGTYNSPLHF
TRBV27 many CASSWGRNTEAFF
TRBV5-1 many CASSSLWTSGITDTQYF
TRBV11-2 many CASSLGWEFGNEQFF
TRBV4-1 few CASSQVLGGRDNNEQFF
TRBV6-5 few CASSYTDKSYEQYF
TRBV2 many CASSEYPGTTYGYTF
TRBV5-8 . CASSLGDVSYEQYF
TRBV18 few CASSTATNEKLFF
TRBV20-1 many CSASYRAMNTEAFF
TRBV11-3 few CASSARTSGNEQFF
TRBV7-9 many CASSEGQGKVVNQPQHF
TRBV27 many CASSLMGGRYSTEAFF
TRBV7-6 many CASSLAASGGVAYNEQFF